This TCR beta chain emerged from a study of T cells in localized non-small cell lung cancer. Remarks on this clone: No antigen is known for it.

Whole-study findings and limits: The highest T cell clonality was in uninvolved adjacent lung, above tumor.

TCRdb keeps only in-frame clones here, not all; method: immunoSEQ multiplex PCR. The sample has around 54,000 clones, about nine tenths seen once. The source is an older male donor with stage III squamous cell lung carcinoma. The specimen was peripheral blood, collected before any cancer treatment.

In DNA, the CDR3 is TGTGCCAGCAGCTCCACGAATGAGCAGTTCTTC. Residues: CASSSTNEQFF. This chain joins TRBV7-9 and TRBJ2-1; D ambiguous. The CDR3 runs to 11 residues. Germline V gives CDR1 SEHNR, CDR2 FQNEAQ (reference sequence). V was clipped by 4 bases and J by 7 bases, with 5 bases between them.